This TCR beta chain was identified in a study of T cells in Graves' hyperthyroidism and ophthalmopathy. Researchers amplified the TCR beta CDR3 regions from RNA transcripts. The primer set for the first-round RT-PCR of the TCR CDR3 was HTBI. TCRdb re-called the multiplex PCR reads with MiXCR, one entry per CDR3 protein. The data show some 800,000 distinct CDR3 sequences, 38% seen once. Per the germline V gene, CDR1 is MGHRA and CDR2 is YSYEKL. The CDR3 has 16 residues. The germline V and J ends were trimmed by 0 bases and 2 bases, with 10 bases remaining between them. The specimen sequenced was blood. The chain carries TRBV4-1 and TRBJ2-2; D tentatively fits TRBD1 or TRBD2 (5 bases each). The receptor was isolated from a man aged 18-30 years with Graves' hyperthyroidism. CDR3 DNA sequence: TGCGCCAGCAGCCAAGAAGCAGGGAGTAACACCGGGGAGCTGTTTTTT. Translated: CASSQEAGSNTGELFF.